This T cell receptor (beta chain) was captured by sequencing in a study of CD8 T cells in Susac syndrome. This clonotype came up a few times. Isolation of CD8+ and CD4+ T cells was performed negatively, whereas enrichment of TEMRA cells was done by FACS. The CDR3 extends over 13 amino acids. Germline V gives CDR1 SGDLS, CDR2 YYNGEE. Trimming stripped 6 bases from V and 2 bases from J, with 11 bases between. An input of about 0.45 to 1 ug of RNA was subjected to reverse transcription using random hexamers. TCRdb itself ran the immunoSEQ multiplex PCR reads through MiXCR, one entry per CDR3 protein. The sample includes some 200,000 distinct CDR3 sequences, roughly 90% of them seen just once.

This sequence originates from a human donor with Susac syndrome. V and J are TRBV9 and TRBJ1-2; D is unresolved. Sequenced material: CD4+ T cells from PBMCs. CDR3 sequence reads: CASTEGSNYGYTF. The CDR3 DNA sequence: TGTGCCAGCACTGAGGGTAGCAACTATGGCTACACCTTC.